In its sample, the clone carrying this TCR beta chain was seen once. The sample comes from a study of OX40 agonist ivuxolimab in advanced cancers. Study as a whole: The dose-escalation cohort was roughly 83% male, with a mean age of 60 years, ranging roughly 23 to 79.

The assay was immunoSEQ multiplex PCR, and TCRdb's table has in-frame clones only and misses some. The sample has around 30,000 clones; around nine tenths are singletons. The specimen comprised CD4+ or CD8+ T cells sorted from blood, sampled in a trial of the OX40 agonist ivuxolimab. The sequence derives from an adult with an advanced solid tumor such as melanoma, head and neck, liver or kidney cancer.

The CDR3 loop reads CASSPQSGTNEQFF. CDR3 coding DNA: TGTGCCAGCTCACCCCAGTCGGGCACCAATGAGCAGTTCTTC. The chain links TRBV18 to TRBJ2-1; no clear D gene. Deletions cut 3 bases from V and 6 bases from J, with 12 bases between. Per germline, CDR1 KGHSH and CDR2 LQKENI. The CDR3 is made up of 14 amino acids. The variable domain in full, with the rest retrieved from reference TRBV18 and TRBJ2-1, is NAGVMQNPRHLVRRRGQEARLRCSPMKGHSHVYWYRQLPEEGLKFMVYLQKENIIDESGMPKERFSAEFPKEGPSILRIQQVVRGDSAAYFCASSPQSGTNEQFFGPGTRLTVL.